The rows below give T cell receptor beta chains drawn from one sample of a study of blood T cell repertoires in COVID-19. Repertoires were generated with immunoSEQ multiplex PCR, while TCRdb's copy carries only in-frame clones and drops some. The sample gives about 58,000 clones, 80% to 90% of which show up once; around 1.5% is in the top ten. The source material was peripheral blood. These receptor sequences come from a man in his 60s with acute or convalescent COVID-19. Both conserved end residues are part of each CDR3. The D gene is left open where the match is weak. Part of the rows lack a size; the others show once, few, many or a class for expanded clones.

NA | TRBJ1-3 | TRBV7-9 | NA | CASSLGPSSGNTIYF | TGTGCCAGCAGCTTAGGTCCTAGCTCCGGAAACACCATATATTTT
TRBD1 | TRBJ1-4 | TRBV6-6 | NA | CASSLTFTPGQSWVGNEKLFF | TGTGCCAGCAGTCTCACCTTCACCCCGGGACAGAGTTGGGTGGGGAATGAAAAACTGTTTTTT
NA | TRBJ2-1 | TRBV29-1 | once | CTIGPDRIYNEQFF | TGCACCATTGGGCCGGACAGAATATACAATGAGCAGTTCTTC
NA | TRBJ2-5 | TRBV27 | NA | CASSLWRGTEETQYF | TGTGCCAGCAGTTTATGGAGGGGGACAGAAGAGACCCAGTACTTC
TRBD2 | TRBJ2-7 | TRBV11-3 | NA | CASSPRTSGSYEQYF | TGTGCCAGCAGCCCACGGACTAGCGGGAGCTACGAGCAGTACTTC
TRBD1 | TRBJ2-7 | TRBV7-2 | NA | CASSSQGVLSYEQYF | TGTGCCAGCAGCTCCCAGGGGGTACTCTCCTACGAGCAGTACTTC
NA | TRBJ2-3 | TRBV2 | NA | CASSDYGGTSTDTQYF | TGTGCCAGCAGTGATTATGGGGGGACTAGCACAGATACGCAGTATTTT
NA | TRBJ2-6 | TRBV19 | NA | CASSPVANVLTF | TGTGCCAGTAGTCCCGTAGCCAACGTCCTGACTTTC
TRBD1 | TRBJ2-7 | TRBV5-1 | NA | CASRGGQGVDEQYF | TGCGCCAGCAGGGGAGGACAGGGGGTCGACGAGCAGTACTTC
TRBD1 | TRBJ2-3 | TRBV27 | NA | CASSYFQGAEDTQYF | TGTGCCAGCAGTTACTTTCAGGGGGCTGAAGATACGCAGTATTTT
TRBD1 | TRBJ1-6 | TRBV28 | NA | CASRPTGDSPLHF | TGTGCCAGCAGACCGACAGGGGACTCACCCCTCCACTTT
NA | TRBJ1-1 | TRBV9 | NA | CASSVVGARDTEAFF | TGTGCCAGCAGCGTAGTAGGGGCCCGAGACACCGAAGCTTTCTTT
NA | TRBJ2-7 | TRBV5-5 | NA | CASSLHGAQSTYEQYF | TGTGCCAGCAGCTTGCATGGGGCGCAATCGACCTACGAGCAGTACTTC
NA | TRBJ1-5 | TRBV28 | NA | CASSLVRGPYSNQPQHF | TGTGCCAGCAGTTTAGTTCGGGGTCCTTATAGCAATCAGCCCCAGCATTTT
NA | TRBJ1-3 | TRBV7-9 | NA | CASSFGQHSGNTIYF | TGTGCCAGCAGTTTCGGACAGCACTCTGGAAACACCATATATTTT
NA | TRBJ1-3 | TRBV18 | NA | CASSPPQIDRRNTIYF | TGTGCCAGCTCACCACCACAAATCGACAGGAGAAACACCATATATTTT
NA | TRBJ1-5 | TRBV28 | NA | CASSFGHLSNQPQHF | TGTGCCAGCAGTTTCGGACACCTTAGCAATCAGCCCCAGCATTTT
NA | TRBJ1-6 | TRBV5-5 | NA | CASSPHYDFNSPLHF | TGTGCCAGCAGCCCCCACTACGATTTTAATTCACCCCTCCACTTT
NA | TRBJ1-1 | TRBV27 | once | CASSRQQGYTEAFF | TGTGCCAGCAGTCGCCAGCAGGGTTACACTGAAGCTTTCTTT
NA | TRBJ1-4 | TRBV6-6 | NA | CASNRVGAKLFF | TGTGCCTCCAACAGGGTTGGTGCAAAACTGTTTTTT